This TCR beta chain was identified in a study of T-cell reconstitution after alpha-beta-depleted transplantation in children. Findings and caveats of the study: Some patients' high day-60 TCRbeta diversity was attributed to recipient cells surviving conditioning. By one year post-transplant, T-cell counts and diversity largely arose from T cells that were newly produced. Alpha-beta T cells about two months after transplant reportedly derived from several hundred expanded graft clones.

This clonotype was counted many times. Its cognate antigen is unknown. Preparation of the TCRbeta library was carried out with unique molecular identifiers. Each CDR3 protein gets one entry after TCRdb re-called the PCR reads with MiXCR. This sample has under 300,000 distinct CDR3 sequences, with 9.5% to 13% found just once. The CDR3 covers 15 residues. The genes are TRBV21-1 and TRBJ2-3; the DNA was not used to check the table's D call, TRBD2. TRBV21-1 is marked as a pseudogene. The sample consisted of peripheral blood, taken 180 days after TCRalphabeta/CD19-depleted stem cell transplant. The TCR comes from a male patient between 2 and 10 years old who had a stem cell transplant for chronic granulomatous disease, so the T cells may come from the graft donor. CDR3 loop: CASSKVRAGGNTQYF. The CDR3 DNA reads as TGTGCCAGCAGCAAAGTGCGAGCGGGAGGGAATACGCAGTATTTT.